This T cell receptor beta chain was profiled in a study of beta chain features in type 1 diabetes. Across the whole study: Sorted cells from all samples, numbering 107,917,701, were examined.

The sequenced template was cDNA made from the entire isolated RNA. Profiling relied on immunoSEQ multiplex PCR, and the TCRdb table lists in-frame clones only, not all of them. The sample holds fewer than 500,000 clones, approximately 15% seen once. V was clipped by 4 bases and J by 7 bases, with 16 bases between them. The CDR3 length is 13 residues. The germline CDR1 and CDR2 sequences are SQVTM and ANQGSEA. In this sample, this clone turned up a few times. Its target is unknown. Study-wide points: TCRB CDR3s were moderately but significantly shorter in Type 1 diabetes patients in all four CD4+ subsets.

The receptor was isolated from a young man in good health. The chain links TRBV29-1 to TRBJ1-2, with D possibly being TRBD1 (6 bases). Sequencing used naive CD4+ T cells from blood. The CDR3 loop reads CSVGTTGTSGYTF. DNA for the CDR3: TGCAGCGTTGGAACCACAGGGACCTCTGGCTACACCTTC.